Below are 32 T cell receptor beta chains sequenced from a single sample in a study of blood T cell repertoires in COVID-19. This table comes from immunoSEQ multiplex PCR, and its TCRdb copy is limited to in-frame clones, with some not included. Counted here are around 12,000 clones, roughly 89% occurring once; the ten biggest clones make up around 21%. Sequencing was carried out using peripheral blood. Source of these receptors: a human donor with active COVID-19. The donor label of this sample is uncertain.

The V call is TRBV7-8, the J call TRBJ2-7; D unresolved. Germline values: CDR1 SGHVS, CDR2 FQNEAQ. V was trimmed by 5 bases and J by 0 bases, leaving 11 bases between them. CDR3 length: 14 amino acids. In nucleotides, the CDR3 is TGTGCCAGCAGCCCGCGGATGAGCTCCTACGAGCAGTACTTC. It translates to CASSPRMSSYEQYF.

CDR3 bases: TGTGCCATCAGTGACAGGGGGCAGGATAATTCACCCCTCCACTTT. It codes for CAISDRGQDNSPLHF. This chain connects TRBV10-3 to TRBJ1-6, with TRBD1 identical over 8 bases. CDR3 length: 15 amino acids. Germline values: CDR1 ENHRY, CDR2 SYGVKD. V was clipped by 3 bases and J by 5 bases; unmatched bases: 3.

The chain has TRBV4-2 and TRBJ2-1; no clear D. V was cut by 3 bases and J by 0 bases, with 15 bases left in between. CDR3 length: 17 residues. CDR1 and CDR2 from the germline V gene are LGHNA and YNFKEQ. The DNA of the CDR3 is TGTGCCAGCAGCCAGGATTCAGGTATAAGCTCCTACAATGAGCAGTTCTTC. Protein: CASSQDSGISSYNEQFF.

The V call is TRBV5-1, the J call TRBJ2-2, with D possibly matching TRBD1 (6 bases). Trimming removed 2 bases at V and 1 base at J, with 9 bases between. The CDR3 loop spans 15 amino acids. Germline CDR1 is SGHRS and CDR2 is YFSETQ. CDR3: CASSFAQGNTGELFF. The CDR3 DNA sequence: TGCGCCAGCAGCTTTGCACAGGGGAACACCGGGGAGCTGTTTTTT.

This chain joins TRBV18 and TRBJ1-2; 10 bases are shared with TRBD1. The CDR3 consists of 16 residues. V was clipped by 3 bases and J by 3 bases; unmatched bases: 7. CDR1 is KGHSH and CDR2 is LQKENI in the germline V gene. The CDR3 sequence: CASSPSGQGKDYGYTF. CDR3 coding DNA: TGTGCCAGCTCACCTTCGGGACAGGGGAAAGACTATGGCTACACCTTC.

This CDR3 is CASSSHGQGVNQPQHF. The CDR3 coding sequence is TGTGCCAGCAGTTCACACGGACAGGGTGTTAATCAGCCCCAGCATTTT. The chain carries TRBV28 and TRBJ1-5; 8 bases are shared with TRBD1. CDR3 length equals 16 residues. V lost 4 bases, J lost 4 bases, and 9 bases stayed unmatched. Germline CDR1 reads MDHEN; CDR2 reads SYDVKM.

The chain couples TRBV9 to TRBJ2-2, with TRBD2 matching over 12 bases. This CDR3 region has 17 residues. With 1 base clipped from V and 7 bases from J, the junction kept 8 bases outside the gene matches. Germline V gene sequence: CDR1 SGDLS, CDR2 YYNGEE. The CDR3 here is CASSVRLAGGQGGELFF. The CDR3 DNA reads as TGTGCCAGCAGCGTAAGGCTAGCGGGGGGGCAAGGCGGGGAGCTGTTTTTT.

J is TRBJ2-7 and V is TRBV25-1; 8 bases fit TRBD1. The germline CDR1 and CDR2 sequences are MGHDK and SYGVNS. This CDR3 is built from 13 residues. The J segment lost 5 bases and the V segment lost 5 bases, leaving 5 bases of the junction unmatched. The chain's CDR3 is CASSFGTGNEQYF. The CDR3 nucleotides are TGTGCCAGCAGTTTTGGGACAGGAAACGAGCAGTACTTC.

In this sample, this clone turned up once. The gene calls are TRBV11-1 and TRBJ1-6, with unresolved D. The CDR3 extends over 14 amino acids. CDR1 SGHAT and CDR2 FQDESV come from the germline V gene (reference sequence). The V end was cut by 8 bases, the J end by 7 bases, with 15 bases between. CDR3 sequence (DNA): TGTGCCAGCCGCCGCCAGGATGGGAATTCACCCCTCCACTTT. This encodes CASRRQDGNSPLHF.

The gene calls are TRBV19 and TRBJ2-2; D not resolved. This CDR3 spans 15 amino acids. Germline lookup yields CDR1 LNHDA and CDR2 SQIVND (reference sequence). V was pared by 11 bases and J by 1 base, with 17 bases between. In DNA form, the CDR3 reads TGTGCCTCTCGACGTCCCACGGGGAACACCGGGGAGCTGTTTTTT. Its translation: CASRRPTGNTGELFF.

The CDR3 DNA follows: TGTGCCACCAGCAGAGATGACAGGGCGCCGGCTGAAAAACTGTTTTTT. It is translated as CATSRDDRAPAEKLFF. The rearrangement uses TRBV15 and TRBJ1-4, with TRBD1 matching 7 bases. J lost 7 bases, V lost 0 bases, and 8 bases had no gene match. CDR3 length: 16 residues. CDR1 and CDR2 (germline): LNHNV, YYDKDF (reference sequence).

The genes are TRBV7-2 and TRBJ1-1; 7 bases agree with TRBD1. Germline trimming cut 2 bases from V and 5 bases from J; bases unmatched to any gene: 8. CDR1 is SGHTA, CDR2 FQGNSA, per germline. This CDR3 has 15 residues. The CDR3 DNA reads TGTGCCAGCAGCTTACATCAGGGGGTTTTGACTGAAGCTTTCTTT. It is translated as CASSLHQGVLTEAFF.

V and J are TRBV2 and TRBJ1-1; TRBD1 matches 11 bases. After removal of 7 bases from V and 4 bases from J, the junction contained 5 bases not matched to a gene. The germline gives CDR1 SNHLY, CDR2 FYNNEI. The CDR3 loop spans 14 amino acids. CDR3 nucleotides: TGTGCCAGCACCCGGACAGGGGGCTTCACTGAAGCTTTCTTT. It translates to CASTRTGGFTEAFF.

The J gene is TRBJ2-1, the V gene TRBV6-2 or TRBV6-3; D remains ambiguous. This CDR3 has 14 residues. Per the germline V gene, CDR1 is MNHEY and CDR2 is SVGEGT. Deletions cut 0 bases from V and 4 bases from J, with 7 bases between. The CDR3 coding sequence is TGTGCCAGCAGTTACTCTGCAGATTACAATGAGCAGTTCTTC. Translated: CASSYSADYNEQFF.

This rearrangement joins TRBV3-1 (or the pseudogene TRBV3-2) to TRBJ1-3, with a weak D call TRBD1 (6 bases). Germline V gene data show CDR1 as LGHDT and CDR2 as YNNKEL (reference sequence). The CDR3 is made up of 15 amino acids. The ends were cut back, 3 bases at V and 0 bases at J, with 9 bases in the middle. As DNA, the CDR3 is TGTGCCAGCAGCCACCAGGGGAGCTCTGGAAACACCATATATTTT. It yields the protein CASSHQGSSGNTIYF.

The chain uses TRBV7-3 and TRBJ2-1; a possible D gene is TRBD1 (5 bases). This CDR3 region has 13 residues. CDR1 SGHTA and CDR2 FQGTGA come from the germline V gene. Trimming stripped 4 bases from V and 9 bases from J, with 13 bases between. The CDR3 DNA reads as TGTGCCAGCAGCTCAGAAGCTAGGGGTGAGCAGTTCTTC. This encodes CASSSEARGEQFF. The variable domain in full, completed from reference TRBV7-3 and TRBJ2-1, reads GAGVSQTPSNKVTEKGKYVELRCDPISGHTALYWYRQSLGQGPEFLIYFQGTGAADDSGLPNDRFFAVRPEGSVSTLKIQRTERGDSAVYLCASSSEARGEQFFGPGTRLTVL.

V is TRBV20-1 and J is TRBJ2-1; TRBD2 is a possible D gene (6 bases). CDR1 and CDR2 (germline): DFQATT, SNEGSKA (reference sequence). V shed 5 bases and J shed 9 bases, with 11 bases lying between them. This CDR3 is built from 11 residues. The chain's CDR3 is CSALKRVEQFF. The DNA for the CDR3 is TGCAGTGCTTTGAAGCGGGTTGAGCAGTTCTTC.

This clone was recorded only once. This chain joins TRBV10-2 and TRBJ2-5; 7 positions match TRBD1. Trimming took 3 bases from V and 9 from J; bases not matched to a gene: 10. Germline V lookup: CDR1 WSHSY, CDR2 SAAADI. This CDR3 is 14 amino acids long. The CDR3 loop is CASSERADQGAQYF. In DNA form, the CDR3 reads TGCGCCAGCAGTGAACGGGCGGACCAGGGGGCCCAGTACTTC.

V and J are TRBV6-5 and TRBJ2-3, with TRBD2 matching 7 bases. The CDR3 totals 14 residues. Germline assignment: CDR1 MNHEY and CDR2 SVGAGI. V lost 7 bases, J lost 1 base, and 5 bases stayed unmatched. The CDR3 is CASMEAGGTDTQYF. CDR3 DNA: TGTGCCAGCATGGAGGCGGGGGGCACAGATACGCAGTATTTT.

V gene TRBV7-2 combines with J gene TRBJ1-1; possibly TRBD1 for D (5 bases). V was trimmed by 3 bases and J by 3 bases, leaving 14 bases between them. Germline loops: CDR1 SGHTA, CDR2 FQGNSA. The CDR3 spans 15 residues. CDR3 residues: CASSFHSGGDTEAFF. The DNA for the CDR3 is TGTGCCAGCAGCTTCCACTCGGGGGGAGACACTGAAGCTTTCTTT.

The sample holds one count of this clone. The chain employs TRBV12-3 or TRBV12-4 and TRBJ1-5; the match to TRBD1 covers 8 bases. V gave up 5 bases and J gave up 8 bases; unmatched junction bases: 5. The length of the CDR3 is 13 residues. CDR3 bases: TGTGCCAGCAGTCGAGGGACAGGTGAGCCCCAGCATTTT. As protein: CASSRGTGEPQHF.

This clone was observed a few times. The CDR3, as DNA: TGTGCCAGCAGCCAAGAATCCACAGGGCGCTACGAGCAGTACTTC. Translation: CASSQESTGRYEQYF. The rearrangement uses TRBV4-2 and TRBJ2-7, with D tentatively TRBD1 (6 bases). V was cut by 0 bases and J by 3 bases, with 12 bases left in between. The CDR3 is made up of 15 amino acids. Germline CDR1 is LGHNA and CDR2 is YNFKEQ.

In its sample, this clone was seen once. V usage is TRBV6-5 and J usage is TRBJ1-5; D may be TRBD1 (5 bases). V lost 6 bases and J lost 10, with 10 bases in between. CDR1 is MNHEY and CDR2 is SVGAGI in the germline V gene. CDR3 length: 11 residues. CDR3 amino acids: CASSGGGPQHF. DNA for the CDR3: TGTGCCAGCAGCGGCGGGGGACCCCAGCATTTT.

The chain has TRBV5-1 and TRBJ2-1; 14 bases line up with TRBD2. CDR1 and CDR2 from the germline V gene are SGHRS and YFSETQ. This CDR3 has 17 amino acids. V was pared by 7 bases and J by 0 bases, with 6 bases of the junction left unmatched. The CDR3 DNA reads as TGCGCCAGCGGCGGGACTAGCGGGGGCTCCTCCTACAATGAGCAGTTCTTC. This gives the protein CASGGTSGGSSYNEQFF.

The gene calls are TRBV11-3 and TRBJ1-2; D gene uncertain. Trimming removed 2 bases at V and 2 bases at J, with 9 bases between. The CDR3 runs to 14 residues. Germline CDR1 is SGHNT and CDR2 is YENEEA. The CDR3 DNA reads TGTGCCAGCAGCTTAAAGTTTCGGAACTATGGCTACACCTTC. Translation: CASSLKFRNYGYTF.

This chain connects TRBV2 to TRBJ1-2, with TRBD1 identical over 12 bases. Germline CDR1 reads SNHLY; CDR2 reads FYNNEI. V lost 7 bases and J lost 5; bases outside the gene matches: 11. CDR3 size: 16 residues. CDR3 DNA: TGTGCCAGCAAGGGACAGGGGGCTGAGCGATCATATGGCTACACCTTC. This gives the protein CASKGQGAERSYGYTF. The full variable domain, with the rest looked up from reference TRBV2 and TRBJ1-2, is EPEVTQTPSHQVTQMGQEVILRCVPISNHLYFYWYRQILGQKVEFLVSFYNNEISEKSEIFDDQFSVERPDGSNFTLKIRSTKLEDSAMYFCASKGQGAERSYGYTFGSGTRLTVV.

V and J are TRBV5-6 and TRBJ1-4; 8 bases are a match to TRBD1. V trimming: 1 base; J trimming: 8 bases; junction bases outside the gene matches: 7. From germline, CDR1 is SGHDT and CDR2 YYEEEE. The CDR3 extends over 15 amino acids. Written as DNA, the CDR3 is TGTGCCAGCAGCTTGCGGCAGGGGGCCAGGGAAAAACTGTTTTTT. Translated, it gives CASSLRQGAREKLFF.

This rearrangement joins TRBV6-5 to TRBJ1-1; 9 nucleotides match TRBD1. In germline, CDR1 is MNHEY, CDR2 SVGAGI. The V and J ends lost 4 bases and 4 bases, in that order; junction bases with no gene match: 7. The CDR3 runs 15 residues. Written as DNA, the CDR3 is TGTGCCAGCAGTTCGGGAGGGACAGGGACCACTGAAGCTTTCTTT. It is translated as CASSSGGTGTTEAFF.

The chain has TRBV28 and TRBJ1-2; 7 bases are shared with TRBD1. The CDR3 length is 15 residues. The J segment lost 8 bases and the V segment lost 3 bases, leaving 12 bases of the junction unmatched. Germline CDR1 reads MDHEN; CDR2 reads SYDVKM. In DNA, the CDR3 is TGTGCCAGCAGTTTGGGACAGCTCCATCGACGGGGCTACACCTTC. Protein: CASSLGQLHRRGYTF.

This chain connects TRBV19 to TRBJ2-7; 11 bases match TRBD2. There are 15 residues in the CDR3. The V gene's germline CDR1 is LNHDA and CDR2 SQIVND (reference sequence). Germline trimming cut 5 bases from V and 2 bases from J; bases unmatched to any gene: 5. The CDR3 loop is CASSEPSGGTYEQYF. The DNA of the CDR3 is TGTGCCAGTAGTGAGCCTAGCGGGGGGACCTACGAGCAGTACTTC.

This chain connects TRBV5-1 to TRBJ2-1, with 14 nucleotides matching TRBD2. The CDR3 runs to 16 residues. CDR1 and CDR2 (germline): SGHRS, YFSETQ. J lost 7 bases, V lost 1 base, and 4 bases had no gene match. CDR3 nucleotide sequence: TGCGCCAGCAGCTTGTTGACTAGCGGGGGGGCGAATGAGCAGTTCTTC. Residues: CASSLLTSGGANEQFF.

This rearrangement joins TRBV5-4 to TRBJ2-2; 10 bases map to TRBD2. Germline V CDR1 and CDR2: SGHNT, YYREEE (reference sequence). The CDR3 spans 16 residues. V was pared by 4 bases and J by 7 bases, with 10 bases of the junction left unmatched. CDR3 loop: CASSAPGTSAIGELFF. The CDR3 DNA follows: TGTGCCAGCAGCGCGCCGGGGACTAGCGCGATCGGGGAGCTGTTTTTT.